The source of this TCR beta chain is a study of OX40 agonist ivuxolimab in advanced cancers. Study background: Those treated in dose escalation had hepatocellular carcinoma, melanoma, renal cell cancer or head and neck cancer. Participants averaged 60 years of age (range about 23 to 80) and were around 85% male.

Clones were read by immunoSEQ multiplex PCR, and TCRdb kept only the in-frame ones, dropping some. The sample lists about 93,000 clones; roughly 94% were seen once. Autoimmune disease history or systemic immunosuppression meant exclusion. Study-wide findings and caveats: Low normalized clonal expansion also occurred in some nonresponding patients.

Trimming removed 4 bases at V and 2 bases at J, with 10 bases between. This CDR3 has 14 amino acids. Germline V gene sequence: CDR1 MNHEY, CDR2 SMNVEV (reference sequence). A remark on this clone: What it recognizes is unknown.

Sequencing was performed on CD4+ or CD8+ T cells sorted from blood, taken in a trial of the OX40 agonist ivuxolimab. This chain uses TRBV27 with TRBJ2-3; D remains unclear. The sequence derives from an adult with an advanced solid tumor such as melanoma, head and neck, liver or kidney cancer. CDR3 sequence (DNA): TGTGCCAGCAGTTACGGCAGCCCCACAGATACGCAGTATTTT. It encodes CASSYGSPTDTQYF.